One and the same sample provided the 30 T cell receptor beta chains below, sequenced in a study of blood T cell repertoires in COVID-19. Assay used: immunoSEQ multiplex PCR; TCRdb lists only in-frame clones, some missing. Of about 140,000 clones listed, roughly nine tenths were seen once; the top ten hold more than 2.5%. The source material was peripheral blood. Receptor source: a human donor with COVID-19, enrolled during active disease. The donor label of this sample is uncertain.

This chain links TRBV18 with TRBJ1-6; D is perhaps TRBD1 (5 bases). Trimming cost V 3 bases and J 10 bases, with 16 bases left between them. Germline V gene data show CDR1 as KGHSH and CDR2 as LQKENI. This CDR3 comprises 15 residues. The CDR3 loop reads CASSPMGGVNSPLHF. CDR3 in DNA: TGTGCCAGCTCACCGATGGGAGGGGTCAACTCACCCCTCCACTTT.

The chain recombines TRBV18 with TRBJ1-2; 7 bases map to TRBD1. Germline V lookup: CDR1 KGHSH, CDR2 LQKENI. V gave up 6 bases and J gave up 2 bases; unmatched junction bases: 3. CDR3 length: 13 residues. The CDR3 DNA sequence: TGTGCCAGCTCCATGGGACAGAACTATGGCTACACCTTC. Its protein product is CASSMGQNYGYTF.

The chain combines TRBV10-3 with TRBJ1-2; 8 bases map to TRBD1. The trim removed 10 bases at V and 1 base at J, leaving 14 bases unmatched. This CDR3 contains 16 residues. Germline V gene sequence: CDR1 ENHRY, CDR2 SYGVKD. The CDR3 DNA sequence: TGTGCCACTGGAGCTCGACAGGGGAACCTTAACTATGGCTACACCTTC. Translation gives CATGARQGNLNYGYTF.

The chain combines TRBV28 with TRBJ2-7; 10 positions agree with TRBD1. The trim removed 5 bases at V and 2 bases at J, leaving 3 bases unmatched. Germline lookup yields CDR1 MDHEN and CDR2 SYDVKM. This CDR3 comprises 14 residues. As DNA, the CDR3 is TGTGCCAGCAGTGACAGGGGGCTCCCCTACGAGCAGTACTTC. Its protein product is CASSDRGLPYEQYF.

V and J are TRBV6-5 and TRBJ2-7, with D possibly TRBD2 on 5 matching bases. Germline-derived CDR1 and CDR2 are MNHEY and SVGAGI. This CDR3 region has 16 residues. V lost 4 bases, J lost 6 bases, and 22 bases lay in between. Here the CDR3 reads CASSFPRTRGQSEQYF. CDR3 DNA sequence: TGTGCCAGCAGTTTCCCCAGGACTCGAGGGCAAAGCGAGCAGTACTTC.

The rearrangement uses TRBV5-6 and TRBJ2-7; 7 nucleotides align to TRBD1. The CDR3 loop spans 13 amino acids. V shed 4 bases, J shed 3 bases, and the junction held 4 bases outside the gene matches. Germline CDR1 SGHDT, CDR2 YYEEEE. This CDR3 reads CASSGDSFYEQYF. CDR3 DNA sequence: TGTGCCAGCAGCGGGGACAGTTTCTACGAGCAGTACTTC. Looking up the rest from reference TRBV5-6 and TRBJ2-7 gives the full variable domain: DAGVTQSPTHLIKTRGQQVTLRCSPKSGHDTVSWYQQALGQGPQFIFQYYEEEERQRGNFPDRFSGHQFPNYSSELNVNALLLGDSALYLCASSGDSFYEQYFGPGTRLTVT.

The V and J genes are TRBV12-3 or TRBV12-4 and TRBJ1-1; 7 bases align to TRBD1. V trimming: 7 bases; J trimming: 2 bases; junction bases outside the gene matches: 4. The CDR3 is made up of 13 amino acids. CDR3 loop: CASNTGVNTEAFF. The CDR3 nucleotides are TGTGCCAGCAATACAGGGGTCAACACTGAAGCTTTCTTT.

This clone appeared a single time. The genes are TRBV12-3 or TRBV12-4 and TRBJ2-1; D is undetermined. V was shortened by 6 bases and J by 5 bases, with 11 bases between the two germline ends. This CDR3 is built from 13 residues. The CDR3 sequence: CASSHRSHNEQFF. CDR3 DNA sequence: TGTGCCAGCAGCCACCGGAGCCACAATGAGCAGTTCTTC.

V is TRBV5-6 and J is TRBJ2-3; D is undetermined. Germline V lookup: CDR1 SGHDT, CDR2 YYEEEE. This CDR3 is built from 12 residues. Trimming shortened V by 4 bases and J by 3 bases, and 6 bases separated the two germline ends. CDR3 residues: CASSRGTDTQYF. The CDR3 nucleotides are TGTGCCAGCAGCCGAGGAACAGATACGCAGTATTTT.

This chain uses TRBV27 with TRBJ2-7, with a weak D call TRBD1 (6 bases). The CDR3 runs 13 residues. Trimming pared 6 bases from V and 4 bases from J, leaving 13 bases between. CDR1 MNHEY and CDR2 SMNVEV come from the germline V gene (reference sequence). Here the CDR3 reads CASSTNTGYEQYF. CDR3 sequence (DNA): TGTGCCAGCAGCACAAACACAGGGTACGAGCAGTACTTC.

This clone showed up just once. This chain links TRBV29-1 with TRBJ2-7; TRBD1 matches 9 bases. The V and J ends lost 4 bases and 5 bases, in that order; junction bases with no gene match: 6. CDR3 length: 13 residues. Germline CDR1 reads SQVTM; CDR2 reads ANQGSEA. For the CDR3, the DNA is TGCAGCGTTGCCGGGACAGGGAACCACGAGCAGTACTTC. Protein product: CSVAGTGNHEQYF.

This chain uses TRBV10-3 with TRBJ1-1; TRBD1 agrees at 7 bases. V was clipped by 4 bases and J by 5 bases; unmatched bases: 1. Germline lookup yields CDR1 ENHRY and CDR2 SYGVKD. The CDR3 loop spans 12 amino acids. The CDR3 nucleotides read TGTGCCATCAGTGTCAGGGGGACTGAAGCTTTCTTT. Translated, it gives CAISVRGTEAFF.

The genes are TRBV7-9 and TRBJ2-7, with 9 positions matching TRBD1. Looked up from germline, CDR1 is SEHNR and CDR2 is FQNEAQ (reference sequence). The CDR3 has 14 residues. Germline trimming cut 7 bases from V and 5 bases from J; bases unmatched to any gene: 9. This chain's CDR3 is CASTPLGDRDEQYF. CDR3 nucleotide sequence: TGTGCCAGCACCCCACTCGGGGACAGGGACGAGCAGTACTTC.

The rearrangement links TRBV25-1 to TRBJ1-6; D is unclear. V lost 5 bases to trimming and J lost 1 base, with 18 bases between them. CDR1 and CDR2 from the germline V gene are MGHDK and SYGVNS. This CDR3 is 18 amino acids long. CDR3: CASSHLGGANSYNSPLHF. The CDR3, as DNA: TGTGCCAGCAGTCATCTAGGTGGTGCAAATTCCTATAATTCACCCCTCCACTTT.

The rearrangement links TRBV6-5 to TRBJ2-5; 7 bases fit TRBD1. The CDR3 has 13 amino acids. With 6 bases clipped from V and 5 bases from J, the junction kept 6 bases outside the gene matches. CDR1 and CDR2 (germline): MNHEY, SVGAGI. The CDR3, as DNA: TGTGCCAGCAGCCTGGGACAGAGGGAGACCCAGTACTTC. Amino acids: CASSLGQRETQYF.

V and J are TRBV25-1 and TRBJ1-3; the D is unclear. CDR1 MGHDK and CDR2 SYGVNS come from the germline V gene. V was pared by 7 bases and J by 9 bases, with 13 bases between. This CDR3 comprises 12 residues. The CDR3 spells CASTEGYGTIYF. Written as DNA, the CDR3 is TGTGCCAGCACCGAGGGTTACGGCACCATATATTTT.

This chain connects TRBV7-9 to TRBJ1-6; TRBD1 aligns across 7 bases. J lost 10 bases, V lost 4 bases, and 10 bases had no gene match. The CDR3 covers 15 residues. Germline V gene data show CDR1 as SEHNR and CDR2 as FQNEAQ (reference sequence). As DNA, the CDR3 is TGTGCCAGCAGCTCGAGGACAGGCCTGGGATCACCCCTCCACTTT. Protein product: CASSSRTGLGSPLHF.

The chain combines TRBV11-2 with TRBJ2-7; TRBD1 is a possible D gene (6 bases). In germline, CDR1 is SGHAT, CDR2 FQNNGV. The V end lost 3 bases, the J end lost 1 base, and 13 bases lay between the germline ends. The CDR3 contains 15 residues. The CDR3: CASSFDRDRSYEQYF. In nucleotides, the CDR3 is TGTGCCAGCAGCTTTGATAGAGACAGGTCCTACGAGCAGTACTTC.

The V and J genes are TRBV5-6 and TRBJ1-1; D remains unclear. The CDR3 runs 15 residues. V dropped 4 bases and J dropped 1 base, with 14 bases sitting between them. Germline V gene lookup returns CDR1 SGHDT and CDR2 YYEEEE. The CDR3 loop is CASSPDTLTNTEAFF. DNA for the CDR3: TGTGCCAGCAGCCCAGACACCCTGACGAACACTGAAGCTTTCTTT.

The chain links TRBV7-2 to TRBJ2-6; D might be TRBD1 (5 bases). Trimming took off 5 bases at V and 1 base at J, with 9 bases between the two ends. The CDR3 loop spans 15 amino acids. Germline-derived CDR1 and CDR2 are SGHTA and FQGNSA. The CDR3 DNA follows: TGTGCCAGCAGCCTTTCAGGGTCTGGGGCCAACGTCCTGACTTTC. It translates to CASSLSGSGANVLTF.

The chain combines TRBV7-8 with TRBJ2-1, with D possibly TRBD2 on 6 matching bases. Germline V CDR1 and CDR2: SGHVS, FQNEAQ. The germline V and J ends were trimmed by 4 bases and 0 bases, with 13 bases remaining between them. The CDR3 loop spans 16 amino acids. The CDR3 here is CASSWGAGSSYNEQFF. CDR3 nucleotide sequence: TGTGCCAGCAGCTGGGGTGCGGGGAGCTCCTACAATGAGCAGTTCTTC.

The rearrangement links TRBV3-1 (or the pseudogene TRBV3-2) to TRBJ1-5; 8 positions match TRBD1. The CDR3 length is 15 residues. V lost 1 base and J lost 5; bases outside the gene matches: 4. The germline gives CDR1 LGHDT, CDR2 YNNKEL (reference sequence). In nucleotides, the CDR3 is TGTGCCAGCAGCCAAGGGACAGGGCAACATCAGCCCCAGCATTTT. The encoded protein is CASSQGTGQHQPQHF.

This clone was recorded a few times. The chain is built from TRBV5-1 and TRBJ1-3; TRBD1 aligns across 7 bases. The CDR3 has 14 amino acids. J lost 2 bases, V lost 4 bases, and 3 bases had no gene match. CDR1 SGHRS and CDR2 YFSETQ come from the germline V gene. The CDR3: CASSDDRAGNTIYF. CDR3 nucleotides: TGCGCCAGCAGCGATGACAGGGCTGGAAACACCATATATTTT.

The chain is built from TRBV9 and TRBJ2-2; D is unclear. Germline loops: CDR1 SGDLS, CDR2 YYNGEE. The V end lost 0 bases, the J end lost 7 bases, and 4 bases lay between the germline ends. The CDR3 consists of 12 residues. The DNA for the CDR3 is TGTGCCAGCAGCGTAGTAGTCGGGGAGCTGTTTTTT. It codes for CASSVVVGELFF.

CDR3 loop: CASSIDRDSYTQYF. Here the CDR3 DNA reads TGTGCCAGTAGTATAGATCGGGACAGCTATACGCAGTATTTT. The rearrangement joins TRBV19 to TRBJ2-3; 7 bases are a match to TRBD1. CDR1 LNHDA and CDR2 SQIVND come from the germline V gene (reference sequence). The CDR3 runs to 14 residues. Unmatched junction bases numbered 4, after V lost 0 bases and J lost 7 bases.

This clone was observed a few times. The rearrangement uses TRBV3-1 (or the pseudogene TRBV3-2) and TRBJ2-2; D gene uncertain. The CDR3 is 16 amino acids. Germline assignment: CDR1 LGHDT and CDR2 YNNKEL (reference sequence). V was clipped by 0 bases and J by 0 bases, with 8 bases between them. CDR3 amino acids: CASSQEWASNTGELFF. Written as DNA, the CDR3 is TGTGCCAGCAGCCAAGAATGGGCTTCGAACACCGGGGAGCTGTTTTTT.

The chain joins TRBV6-5 to TRBJ1-4; TRBD1 agrees at 10 bases. CDR1 is MNHEY and CDR2 is SVGAGI in the germline V gene. V lost 6 bases and J lost 5; bases outside the gene matches: 6. The CDR3 length is 15 residues. Here the CDR3 reads CASSRGTGENEKLFF. The CDR3 DNA follows: TGTGCCAGCAGCCGAGGGACAGGGGAAAATGAAAAACTGTTTTTT.

The chain carries TRBV5-1 and TRBJ1-1, with D perhaps matching TRBD1 (5 bases). The V and J ends lost 1 base and 7 bases respectively, with 11 bases between them. Germline V lookup: CDR1 SGHRS, CDR2 YFSETQ. The CDR3 length is 13 residues. The CDR3 loop reads CASSLSNGGEAFF. CDR3 nucleotide sequence: TGCGCCAGCAGCTTGTCCAACGGGGGTGAAGCTTTCTTT.

The chain joins TRBV10-3 to TRBJ2-7; tentatively, D is TRBD1 (6 bases). The CDR3 extends over 14 amino acids. CDR1 is ENHRY and CDR2 is SYGVKD in the germline V gene. V was pared by 8 bases and J by 7 bases, with 21 bases between. The CDR3 sequence is CAIAGDTSSGEQYF. The CDR3 DNA reads TGTGCCATCGCTGGGGACACCTCGTCAGGGGAGCAGTACTTC.

V usage is TRBV2 and J usage is TRBJ1-2; 9 positions match TRBD1. Per germline, CDR1 SNHLY and CDR2 FYNNEI. The V segment lost 11 bases and the J segment 6 bases; nucleotides outside the gene matches: 13. This CDR3 is built from 14 residues. CDR3 coding DNA: TGTGCCGGAACCTGGGACAGGGAAATGGATGGCTACACCTTC. It is translated as CAGTWDREMDGYTF.